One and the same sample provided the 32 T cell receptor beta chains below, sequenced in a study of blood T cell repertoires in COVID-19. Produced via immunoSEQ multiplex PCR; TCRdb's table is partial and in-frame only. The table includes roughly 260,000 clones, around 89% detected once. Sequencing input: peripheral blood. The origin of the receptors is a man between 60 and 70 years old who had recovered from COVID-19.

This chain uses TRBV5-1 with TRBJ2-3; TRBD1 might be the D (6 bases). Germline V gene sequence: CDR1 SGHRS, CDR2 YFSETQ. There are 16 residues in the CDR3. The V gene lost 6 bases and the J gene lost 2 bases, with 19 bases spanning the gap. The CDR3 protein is CASTKDRALYTDTQYF. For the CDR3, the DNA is TGCGCCAGCACCAAGGACAGAGCCCTTTACACAGATACGCAGTATTTT.

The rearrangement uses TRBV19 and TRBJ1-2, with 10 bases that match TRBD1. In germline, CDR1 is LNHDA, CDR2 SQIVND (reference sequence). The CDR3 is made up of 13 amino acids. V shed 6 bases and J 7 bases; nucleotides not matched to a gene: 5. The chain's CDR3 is CASSLTGGGGYTF. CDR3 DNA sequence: TGTGCCAGTAGCTTGACAGGGGGCGGTGGCTACACCTTC.

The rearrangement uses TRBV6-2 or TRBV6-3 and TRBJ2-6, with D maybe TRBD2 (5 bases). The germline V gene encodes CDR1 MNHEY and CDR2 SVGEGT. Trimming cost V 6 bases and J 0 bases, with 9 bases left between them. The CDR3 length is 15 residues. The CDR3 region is CASSLAFSGANVLTF. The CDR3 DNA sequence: TGTGCCAGCAGCTTAGCGTTCTCTGGGGCCAACGTCCTGACTTTC.

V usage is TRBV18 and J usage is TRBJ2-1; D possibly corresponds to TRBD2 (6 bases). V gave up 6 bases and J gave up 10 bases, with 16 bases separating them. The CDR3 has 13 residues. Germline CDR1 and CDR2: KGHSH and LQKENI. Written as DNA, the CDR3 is TGTGCCAGCTCTGACTCGGGGGTAGAAGAGCAGTTCTTC. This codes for CASSDSGVEEQFF.

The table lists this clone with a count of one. The CDR3 DNA sequence: TGCGCCAGCAGCTGGGACAGGGCTTACTACGAGCAGTACTTC. It specifies CASSWDRAYYEQYF. The rearrangement joins TRBV5-1 to TRBJ2-7; 9 bases fit TRBD1. Germline CDR1 and CDR2: SGHRS and YFSETQ. J was trimmed by 3 bases and V by 3 bases; bases with no gene match: 4. The CDR3 covers 14 residues. Looking up the rest from reference TRBV5-1 and TRBJ2-7 gives the full variable domain: KAGVTQTPRYLIKTRGQQVTLSCSPISGHRSVSWYQQTPGQGLQFLFEYFSETQRNKGNFPGRFSGRQFSNSRSEMNVSTLELGDSALYLCASSWDRAYYEQYFGPGTRLTVT.

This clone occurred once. Here the CDR3 DNA reads TGTGCCAGCAGTTCCCCCGCCTACGAGCAGTACTTC. Translated: CASSSPAYEQYF. V and J are TRBV6-5 and TRBJ2-7; D unresolved. CDR1 is MNHEY, CDR2 SVGAGI, per germline. Trimming pared 4 bases from V and 2 bases from J, leaving 6 bases between. This CDR3 comprises 12 residues.

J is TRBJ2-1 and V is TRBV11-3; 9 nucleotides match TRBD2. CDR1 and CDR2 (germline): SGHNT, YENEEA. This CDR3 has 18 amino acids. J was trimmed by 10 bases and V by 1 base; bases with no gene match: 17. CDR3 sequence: CASSLAGSGGRLKFEQFF. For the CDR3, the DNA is TGTGCCAGCAGCTTAGCGGGGAGCGGGGGGCGCCTCAAGTTCGAGCAGTTCTTC.

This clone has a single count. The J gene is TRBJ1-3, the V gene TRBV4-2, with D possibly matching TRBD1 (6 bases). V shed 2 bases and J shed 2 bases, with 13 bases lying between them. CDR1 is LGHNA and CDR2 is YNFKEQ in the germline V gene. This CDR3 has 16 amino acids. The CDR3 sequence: CASSQSGHATGNTIYF. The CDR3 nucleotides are TGTGCCAGCAGCCAATCGGGACACGCGACTGGAAACACCATATATTTT.

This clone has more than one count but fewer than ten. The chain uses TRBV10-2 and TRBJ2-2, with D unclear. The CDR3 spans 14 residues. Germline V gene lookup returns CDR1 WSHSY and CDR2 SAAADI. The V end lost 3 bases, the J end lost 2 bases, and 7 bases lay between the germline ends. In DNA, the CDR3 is TGCGCCAGCAGTGATCAGACAAACACCGGGGAGCTGTTTTTT. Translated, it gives CASSDQTNTGELFF.

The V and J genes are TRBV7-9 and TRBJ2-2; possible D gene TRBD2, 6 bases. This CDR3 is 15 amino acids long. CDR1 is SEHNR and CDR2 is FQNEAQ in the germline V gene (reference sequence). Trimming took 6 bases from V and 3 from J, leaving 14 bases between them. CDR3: CASRGTGEYTGELFF. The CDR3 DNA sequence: TGTGCCAGCAGAGGGACGGGGGAATACACCGGGGAGCTGTTTTTT. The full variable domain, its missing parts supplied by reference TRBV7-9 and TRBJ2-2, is DTGVSQNPRHKITKRGQNVTFRCDPISEHNRLYWYRQTLGQGPEFLTYFQNEAQLEKSRLLSDRFSAERPKGSFSTLEIQRTEQGDSAMYLCASRGTGEYTGELFFGEGSRLTVL.

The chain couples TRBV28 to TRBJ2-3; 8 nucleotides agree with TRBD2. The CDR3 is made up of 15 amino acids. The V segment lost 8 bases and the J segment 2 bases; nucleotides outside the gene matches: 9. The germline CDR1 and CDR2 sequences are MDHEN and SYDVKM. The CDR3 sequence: CASRPRGGATDTQYF. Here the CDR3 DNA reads TGTGCCAGCCGCCCCCGGGGGGGGGCCACAGATACGCAGTATTTT.

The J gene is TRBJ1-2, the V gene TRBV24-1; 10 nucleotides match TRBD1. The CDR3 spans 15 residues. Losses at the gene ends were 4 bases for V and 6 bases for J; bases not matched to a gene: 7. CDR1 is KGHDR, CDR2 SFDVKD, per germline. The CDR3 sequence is CATSDPGTGADGYTF. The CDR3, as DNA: TGTGCCACCAGTGACCCCGGGACAGGGGCTGATGGCTACACCTTC.

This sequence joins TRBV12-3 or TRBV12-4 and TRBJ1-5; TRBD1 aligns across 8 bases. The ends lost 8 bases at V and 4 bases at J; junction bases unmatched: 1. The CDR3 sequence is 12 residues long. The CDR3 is CASRDRNQPQHF. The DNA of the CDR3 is TGTGCCAGCCGGGACAGGAATCAGCCCCAGCATTTT.

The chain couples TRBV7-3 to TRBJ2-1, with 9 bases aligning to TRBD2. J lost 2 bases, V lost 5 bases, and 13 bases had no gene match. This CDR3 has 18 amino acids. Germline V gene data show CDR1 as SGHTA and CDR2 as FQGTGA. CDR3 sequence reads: CASSPHGGSGGPYNEQFF. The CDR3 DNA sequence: TGTGCCAGCAGCCCCCACGGAGGTAGCGGGGGACCCTACAATGAGCAGTTCTTC.

The CDR3 is CASSPPASGEGEQYF. CDR3 coding DNA: TGTGCCAGCAGCCCGCCCGCTAGCGGGGAGGGAGAGCAGTACTTC. The chain recombines TRBV11-1 with TRBJ2-7; TRBD2 agrees at 9 bases. This CDR3 region has 15 residues. Germline values: CDR1 SGHAT, CDR2 FQDESV (reference sequence). V was pared by 5 bases and J by 7 bases, with 12 bases of the junction left unmatched.

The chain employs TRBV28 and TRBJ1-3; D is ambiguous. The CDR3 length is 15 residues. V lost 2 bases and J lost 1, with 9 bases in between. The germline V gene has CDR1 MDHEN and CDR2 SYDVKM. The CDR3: CASSLIAGSGNTIYF. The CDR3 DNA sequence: TGTGCCAGCAGTTTAATTGCCGGGTCTGGAAACACCATATATTTT.

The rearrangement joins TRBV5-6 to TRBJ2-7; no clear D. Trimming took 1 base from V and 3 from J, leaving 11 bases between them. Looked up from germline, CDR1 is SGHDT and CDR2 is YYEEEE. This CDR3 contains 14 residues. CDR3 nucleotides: TGTGCCAGCAGCTTGTATAGCTTATACTACGAGCAGTACTTC. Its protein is CASSLYSLYYEQYF.

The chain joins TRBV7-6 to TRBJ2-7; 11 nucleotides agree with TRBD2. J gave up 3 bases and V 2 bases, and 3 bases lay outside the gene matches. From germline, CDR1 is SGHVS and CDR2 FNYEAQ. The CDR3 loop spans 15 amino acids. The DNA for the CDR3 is TGTGCCAGCAGCTTAAGGACTAGCGGGTACTACGAGCAGTACTTC. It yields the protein CASSLRTSGYYEQYF. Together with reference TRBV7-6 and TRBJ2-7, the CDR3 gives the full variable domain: GAGVSQSPRYKVTKRGQDVALRCDPISGHVSLYWYRQALGQGPEFLTYFNYEAQQDKSGLPNDRFSAERPEGSISTLTIQRTEQRDSAMYRCASSLRTSGYYEQYFGPGTRLTVT.

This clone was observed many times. The CDR3 loop reads CASSYSGTVDEQYF. As DNA, the CDR3 is TGTGCCAGCAGTTACTCGGGGACAGTCGACGAGCAGTACTTC. V is TRBV6-6 and J is TRBJ2-7; 7 bases align to TRBD1. Germline V gene sequence: CDR1 MNHNY, CDR2 SVGAGI (reference sequence). The CDR3 runs to 14 residues. The J segment lost 5 bases and the V segment lost 0 bases, leaving 4 bases of the junction unmatched.

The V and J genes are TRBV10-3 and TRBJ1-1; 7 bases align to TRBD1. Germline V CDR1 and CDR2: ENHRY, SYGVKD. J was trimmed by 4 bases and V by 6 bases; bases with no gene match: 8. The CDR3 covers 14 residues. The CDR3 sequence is CAIREGGWGTEAFF. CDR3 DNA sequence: TGTGCCATCAGGGAAGGGGGCTGGGGCACTGAAGCTTTCTTT.

CDR3 coding DNA: TGTGCCAGCAGTGACCCATCTAGCGGGGGGGCCTACAATGAGCAGTTCTTC. This gives the protein CASSDPSSGGAYNEQFF. J is TRBJ2-1 and V is TRBV2, with 12 bases aligning to TRBD2. V lost 3 bases to trimming and J lost 2 bases; unmatched junction nucleotides: 5. This CDR3 comprises 17 residues. The germline V gene has CDR1 SNHLY and CDR2 FYNNEI. The full variable domain, in which reference TRBV2 and TRBJ2-1 provide the parts outside the CDR3, is EPEVTQTPSHQVTQMGQEVILRCVPISNHLYFYWYRQILGQKVEFLVSFYNNEISEKSEIFDDQFSVERPDGSNFTLKIRSTKLEDSAMYFCASSDPSSGGAYNEQFFGPGTRLTVL.

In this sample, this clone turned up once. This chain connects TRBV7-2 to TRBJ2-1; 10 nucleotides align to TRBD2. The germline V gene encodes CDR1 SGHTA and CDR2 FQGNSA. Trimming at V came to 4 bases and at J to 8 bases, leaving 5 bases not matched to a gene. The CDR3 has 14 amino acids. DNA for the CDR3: TGTGCCAGCAGCTCACAAGCGGGGGGGGATGAGCAGTTCTTC. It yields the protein CASSSQAGGDEQFF.

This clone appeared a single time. The CDR3 sequence: CASSYPASGGGTEAFF. The DNA for the CDR3 is TGTGCCAGCAGTTACCCCGCGAGCGGAGGAGGCACTGAAGCTTTCTTT. V gene TRBV6-6 combines with J gene TRBJ1-1; no clear D gene. The CDR3 contains 16 residues. Germline CDR1 and CDR2: MNHNY and SVGAGI (reference sequence). Trimming stripped 2 bases from V and 4 bases from J, with 17 bases between.

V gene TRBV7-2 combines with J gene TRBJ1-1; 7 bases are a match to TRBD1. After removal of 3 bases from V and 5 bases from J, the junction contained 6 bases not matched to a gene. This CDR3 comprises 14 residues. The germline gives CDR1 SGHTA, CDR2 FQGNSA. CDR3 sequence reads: CASSLYRGGTEAFF. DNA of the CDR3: TGTGCCAGCAGCTTGTACAGGGGTGGGACTGAAGCTTTCTTT. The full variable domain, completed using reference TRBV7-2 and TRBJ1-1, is GAGVSQSPSNKVTEKGKDVELRCDPISGHTALYWYRQSLGQGLEFLIYFQGNSAPDKSGLPSDRFSAERTGGSVSTLTIQRTQQEDSAVYLCASSLYRGGTEAFFGQGTRLTVV.

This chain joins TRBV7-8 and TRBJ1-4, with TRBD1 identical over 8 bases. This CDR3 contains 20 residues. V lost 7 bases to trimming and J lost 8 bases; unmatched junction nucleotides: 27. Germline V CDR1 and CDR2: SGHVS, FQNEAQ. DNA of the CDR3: TGTGCCAGCACCCCCCAGGGTGACAGGGGAATGAAGGCGCGTCGGGAAAAACTGTTTTTT. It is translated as CASTPQGDRGMKARREKLFF. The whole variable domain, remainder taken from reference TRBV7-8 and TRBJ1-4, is GAGVSQSPRYKVAKRGQDVALRCDPISGHVSLFWYQQALGQGPEFLTYFQNEAQLDKSGLPSDRFFAERPEGSVSTLKIQRTQQEDSAVYLCASTPQGDRGMKARREKLFFGSGTQLSVL.

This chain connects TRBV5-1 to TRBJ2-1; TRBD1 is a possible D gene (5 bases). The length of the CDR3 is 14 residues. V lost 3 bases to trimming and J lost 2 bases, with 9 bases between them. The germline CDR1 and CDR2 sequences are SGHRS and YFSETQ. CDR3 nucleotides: TGCGCCAGCAGCTCGGACACAGCCTACAATGAGCAGTTCTTC. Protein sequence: CASSSDTAYNEQFF.

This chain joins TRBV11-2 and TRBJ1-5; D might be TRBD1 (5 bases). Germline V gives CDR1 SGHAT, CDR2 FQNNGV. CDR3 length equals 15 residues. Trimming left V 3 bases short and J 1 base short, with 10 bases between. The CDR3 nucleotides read TGTGCCAGCAGCTTGGGGCCGCTGAGCAATCAGCCCCAGCATTTT. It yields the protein CASSLGPLSNQPQHF.

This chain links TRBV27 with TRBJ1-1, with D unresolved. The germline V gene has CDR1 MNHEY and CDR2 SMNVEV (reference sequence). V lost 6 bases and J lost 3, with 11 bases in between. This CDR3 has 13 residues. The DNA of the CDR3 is TGTGCCAGCAGCATCGACTTGGACACTGAAGCTTTCTTT. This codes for CASSIDLDTEAFF.

CDR3 amino acids: CASSESGGAYNEQFF. The CDR3 DNA reads TGTGCCAGCAGTGAATCTGGCGGGGCCTACAATGAGCAGTTCTTC. The chain employs TRBV25-1 and TRBJ2-1; a possible D gene is TRBD2 (6 bases). The germline V and J ends were trimmed by 1 base and 2 bases, with 9 bases remaining between them. CDR3 length equals 15 residues. The germline CDR1 and CDR2 sequences are MGHDK and SYGVNS. The variable domain in full, with the rest retrieved from reference TRBV25-1 and TRBJ2-1, is EADIYQTPRYLVIGTGKKITLECSQTMGHDKMYWYQQDPGMELHLIHYSYGVNSTEKGDLSSESTVSRIRTEHFPLTLESARPSHTSQYLCASSESGGAYNEQFFGPGTRLTVL.

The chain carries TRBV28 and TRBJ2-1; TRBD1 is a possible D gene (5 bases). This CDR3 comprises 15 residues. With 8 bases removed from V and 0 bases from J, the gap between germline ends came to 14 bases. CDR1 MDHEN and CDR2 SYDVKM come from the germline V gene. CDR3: CASVDTGRSYNEQFF. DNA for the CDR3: TGTGCCAGCGTTGATACAGGCCGCTCCTACAATGAGCAGTTCTTC.

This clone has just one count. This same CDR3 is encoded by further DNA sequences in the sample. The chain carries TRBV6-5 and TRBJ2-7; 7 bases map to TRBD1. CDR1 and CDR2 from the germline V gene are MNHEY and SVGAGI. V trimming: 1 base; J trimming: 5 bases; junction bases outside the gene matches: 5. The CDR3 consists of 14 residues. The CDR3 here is CASSYLRQGHEQYF. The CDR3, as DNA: TGTGCCAGCAGTTACTTACGACAGGGCCACGAGCAGTACTTC.

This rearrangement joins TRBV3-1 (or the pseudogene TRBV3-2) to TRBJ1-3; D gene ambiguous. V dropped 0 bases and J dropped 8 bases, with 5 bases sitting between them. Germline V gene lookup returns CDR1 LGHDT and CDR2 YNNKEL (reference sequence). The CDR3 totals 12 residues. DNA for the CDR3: TGTGCCAGCAGCCAAGAGAGTTACACCATATATTTT. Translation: CASSQESYTIYF.